This is a list of T cell receptor beta chains from one sample in a study of blood T cell repertoires in COVID-19. The method was immunoSEQ multiplex PCR; TCRdb's version includes in-frame clones alone and lacks a portion of them. This sample carries 150,000 to 200,000 clones, around 84% of them seen once, and the ten largest clones take nearly 8%. Sequencing was done on a sample of PBMCs or T cells enriched from blood (not recorded which). These receptors came from a woman aged 45-59 years who had recovered from COVID-19. Each CDR3 is given with its conserved first and last residue. D genes are given only for firm matches. Clone size is stated in some rows and not others, as once, few, many or a class when expanded.

d_gene: -; v_gene: TRBV11-3; j_gene: TRBJ1-1; abundance: -; CDR3nt: TGTGCCAGCAGCCCCCGTGGCAGGGGGAACACTGAAGCTTTCTTT; CDR3aa: CASSPRGRGNTEAFF
d_gene: -; v_gene: TRBV7-2; j_gene: TRBJ1-2; abundance: -; CDR3nt: TGTGCCAGCAGCATTGCGGGGGACTATGGCTACACCTTC; CDR3aa: CASSIAGDYGYTF
d_gene: -; v_gene: TRBV7-2; j_gene: TRBJ1-3; abundance: -; CDR3nt: TGTGCCAGCAGCTTATCGACAGGAACAAACACCATATATTTT; CDR3aa: CASSLSTGTNTIYF
d_gene: TRBD1; v_gene: TRBV6-5; j_gene: TRBJ1-3; abundance: -; CDR3nt: TGTGCCAGCAGGGACAGGGTTGGAAACACCATATATTTT; CDR3aa: CASRDRVGNTIYF
d_gene: TRBD2; v_gene: TRBV6-5; j_gene: TRBJ2-1; abundance: once; CDR3nt: TGTGCCAGCAGTTACTCGGGCGGGAAGCGGGAGACGTTCTTC; CDR3aa: CASSYSGGKRETFF
d_gene: TRBD1; v_gene: TRBV7-2; j_gene: TRBJ1-2; abundance: -; CDR3nt: TGTGCCAGCAGCCCTAACAGGGGGAATGGCTACACCTTC; CDR3aa: CASSPNRGNGYTF
d_gene: TRBD1; v_gene: TRBV2; j_gene: TRBJ2-1; abundance: -; CDR3nt: TGTGCCAGCAGACCACAGGGGGACAATGAGCAGTTCTTC; CDR3aa: CASRPQGDNEQFF
d_gene: -; v_gene: TRBV27; j_gene: TRBJ1-2; abundance: -; CDR3nt: TGTGCCAGCAGTTTATCGTGGCGGGGGGGGAACTATGGCTACACCTTC; CDR3aa: CASSLSWRGGNYGYTF
d_gene: -; v_gene: TRBV28; j_gene: TRBJ1-6; abundance: few; CDR3nt: TGTGCCAGCAGTTCTGGGGGGACGGGGAAACCCCTCCACTTT; CDR3aa: CASSSGGTGKPLHF
d_gene: TRBD2; v_gene: TRBV18; j_gene: TRBJ2-3; abundance: -; CDR3nt: TGTGCCAGCTCCCCCGGGACTAGCGGGAGATGGACAGATACGCAGTATTTT; CDR3aa: CASSPGTSGRWTDTQYF
d_gene: TRBD1; v_gene: TRBV7-8; j_gene: TRBJ2-1; abundance: once; CDR3nt: TGTGCCAGCAGCTTCAGGGGGCTAGGGTACAATGAGCAGTTCTTC; CDR3aa: CASSFRGLGYNEQFF
d_gene: TRBD1; v_gene: TRBV6-2/TRBV6-3; j_gene: TRBJ1-1; abundance: once; CDR3nt: TGTGCCAGCAGTTACGAGACAGGGCTCTTCAACACTGAAGCTTTCTTT; CDR3aa: CASSYETGLFNTEAFF
d_gene: TRBD2; v_gene: TRBV6-2/TRBV6-3; j_gene: TRBJ2-2; abundance: -; CDR3nt: TGTGCCAGCAGCCAACCCCCGGGACTAGGCACCGGGGAGCTGTTTTTT; CDR3aa: CASSQPPGLGTGELFF
d_gene: -; v_gene: TRBV3-1/TRBV3-2; j_gene: TRBJ2-1; abundance: -; CDR3nt: TGTGCCAGCAGCCAGAGAGGGGGAAATGAGCAGTTCTTC; CDR3aa: CASSQRGGNEQFF
d_gene: -; v_gene: TRBV5-8; j_gene: TRBJ2-7; abundance: few; CDR3nt: TGTGCCAGCAGCACCGAGCTTCGGGAGCAGTACTTC; CDR3aa: CASSTELREQYF
d_gene: -; v_gene: TRBV2; j_gene: TRBJ1-5; abundance: -; CDR3nt: TGTGCCAGCAGTGAAGCCGCCGGGAGAAATCAGCCCCAGCATTTT; CDR3aa: CASSEAAGRNQPQHF
d_gene: TRBD2; v_gene: TRBV7-9; j_gene: TRBJ2-1; abundance: -; CDR3nt: TGTGCCAGCAGTTTACCGGGACTAGCGGGGGGAAACAATGAGCAGTTCTTC; CDR3aa: CASSLPGLAGGNNEQFF
d_gene: -; v_gene: TRBV28; j_gene: TRBJ1-1; abundance: -; CDR3nt: TGTGCCAGCAGTTTAATTGGAGTAGAGACTGAAGCTTTCTTT; CDR3aa: CASSLIGVETEAFF
d_gene: -; v_gene: TRBV5-1; j_gene: TRBJ2-5; abundance: -; CDR3nt: TGCGCCAGCAGCTTGGAGGGGAATCTCCAAGAGACCCAGTACTTC; CDR3aa: CASSLEGNLQETQYF
d_gene: -; v_gene: TRBV4-2; j_gene: TRBJ2-1; abundance: -; CDR3nt: TGTGCCAGCAGCCCCGGACTAAGCTCCTACAATGAGCAGTTCTTC; CDR3aa: CASSPGLSSYNEQFF
d_gene: -; v_gene: TRBV12-5; j_gene: TRBJ2-1; abundance: -; CDR3nt: TGTGCTAGTGGTTTGGACCAGGGGCAGGGATTGAGGTTGCAGCAGTTCTTC; CDR3aa: CASGLDQGQGLRLQQFF
d_gene: -; v_gene: TRBV11-3; j_gene: TRBJ2-1; abundance: -; CDR3nt: TGTGCCAGCAGCTTATACGGGAGTATAGACAATGAGCAGTTCTTC; CDR3aa: CASSLYGSIDNEQFF
d_gene: TRBD1; v_gene: TRBV4-3; j_gene: TRBJ2-3; abundance: -; CDR3nt: TGCGCCAGCAGCCCGGACAGGGGGAGAACAGATACGCAGTATTTT; CDR3aa: CASSPDRGRTDTQYF
d_gene: -; v_gene: TRBV18; j_gene: TRBJ1-1; abundance: -; CDR3nt: TGTGCCAGCTCACCTTCAGGGGTCGGCACTGAAGCTTTCTTT; CDR3aa: CASSPSGVGTEAFF
d_gene: -; v_gene: TRBV6-4; j_gene: TRBJ2-2; abundance: -; CDR3nt: TGTGCCAGCAGTGAGGAGGCAGGGAACACCGGGGAGCTGTTTTTT; CDR3aa: CASSEEAGNTGELFF
d_gene: TRBD1; v_gene: TRBV10-3; j_gene: TRBJ1-4; abundance: few; CDR3nt: TGTGCCATCAGTGGGATCGGGACAGGAAAACTGTTTTTT; CDR3aa: CAISGIGTGKLFF
d_gene: TRBD2; v_gene: TRBV4-2; j_gene: TRBJ2-7; abundance: -; CDR3nt: TGTGCCAGCAGTCCTCTAGCGGGAGGGTCCGACGAGCAGTACTTC; CDR3aa: CASSPLAGGSDEQYF
d_gene: -; v_gene: TRBV5-1; j_gene: TRBJ2-2; abundance: few; CDR3nt: TGCGCCAGCACCCCGGGGTTCGCCCCCGGGGAGCTGTTTTTT; CDR3aa: CASTPGFAPGELFF
d_gene: TRBD1; v_gene: TRBV27; j_gene: TRBJ2-1; abundance: -; CDR3nt: TGTGCCAGCACCCCATCAGGGGGCTCCTACAATGAGCAGTTCTTC; CDR3aa: CASTPSGGSYNEQFF
d_gene: TRBD1; v_gene: TRBV10-3; j_gene: TRBJ2-2; abundance: -; CDR3nt: TGTGCCATCAGTGGGGGCGACAGGGGTACCGGGGAGCTGTTTTTT; CDR3aa: CAISGGDRGTGELFF
d_gene: TRBD1; v_gene: TRBV5-1; j_gene: TRBJ1-2; abundance: -; CDR3nt: TGCGCCAGCAGGTCAGGGGGGATTAACTATGGCTACACCTTC; CDR3aa: CASRSGGINYGYTF
d_gene: TRBD1; v_gene: TRBV2; j_gene: TRBJ2-2; abundance: -; CDR3nt: TGTGCCAGCAGACCACAGGGGACCCGCGGGGAGCTGTTTTTT; CDR3aa: CASRPQGTRGELFF
d_gene: -; v_gene: TRBV27; j_gene: TRBJ2-7; abundance: -; CDR3nt: TGTGCCAGCAGTTCTAGAAAAGGCTACGAGCAGTACTTC; CDR3aa: CASSSRKGYEQYF
d_gene: -; v_gene: TRBV28; j_gene: TRBJ2-7; abundance: -; CDR3nt: TGTGCCAGCAGTTTGGGCGCCTACGAGCAGTACTTC; CDR3aa: CASSLGAYEQYF
d_gene: TRBD1; v_gene: TRBV15; j_gene: TRBJ1-4; abundance: few; CDR3nt: TGTGCCACCAGCAGAGATCTTGGGACAGATGAAAAACTGTTTTTT; CDR3aa: CATSRDLGTDEKLFF
d_gene: TRBD2; v_gene: TRBV6-5; j_gene: TRBJ2-3; abundance: -; CDR3nt: TGTGCCAGCAGTTACTCGACTAGCGGGAGATCTGTTACGCAGTATTTT; CDR3aa: CASSYSTSGRSVTQYF
d_gene: -; v_gene: TRBV18; j_gene: TRBJ1-2; abundance: once; CDR3nt: TGTGCCAGCTCACCACTTTCCAGGGGAGATCGCTACACCTTC; CDR3aa: CASSPLSRGDRYTF
d_gene: -; v_gene: TRBV5-1; j_gene: TRBJ1-2; abundance: -; CDR3nt: TGCGCCAGCAGCTTGGGCAGGGAGGACTATGGCTACACCTTC; CDR3aa: CASSLGREDYGYTF
d_gene: -; v_gene: TRBV29-1; j_gene: TRBJ1-1; abundance: -; CDR3nt: TGCAGCGTTTCCGGCGGAGGGACGAACACTGAAGCTTTCTTT; CDR3aa: CSVSGGGTNTEAFF
d_gene: TRBD1; v_gene: TRBV7-2; j_gene: TRBJ1-1; abundance: once; CDR3nt: TGTGCCAGCAGCTACAGGGGCGGTGAAGCTTTCTTT; CDR3aa: CASSYRGGEAFF
d_gene: -; v_gene: TRBV4-3; j_gene: TRBJ1-2; abundance: -; CDR3nt: TGCGCCAGCAGCCAAGAAGGGGGTATGTTAGGCTACACCTTC; CDR3aa: CASSQEGGMLGYTF
d_gene: -; v_gene: TRBV5-5; j_gene: TRBJ1-2; abundance: -; CDR3nt: TGTGCCAGCAGTGCTGCAGGGTTTGGCTACACCTTC; CDR3aa: CASSAAGFGYTF
d_gene: TRBD2; v_gene: TRBV28; j_gene: TRBJ2-7; abundance: -; CDR3nt: TGTGCCAGCCTACTAGCGGGAGATCCTTACGAGCAGTACTTC; CDR3aa: CASLLAGDPYEQYF
d_gene: TRBD1; v_gene: TRBV4-3; j_gene: TRBJ1-1; abundance: -; CDR3nt: TGCGCCAGCAGCCAAGTGGGGGACAGGTTGAACACTGAAGCTTTCTTT; CDR3aa: CASSQVGDRLNTEAFF